This T cell receptor beta chain was recorded in a study of blood T cell repertoires in COVID-19. Study context: In each case, the material was cDNA or gDNA derived from T cells, B-cell-depleted T cells, or PBMCs.

Clones were read by immunoSEQ multiplex PCR, and TCRdb kept only the in-frame ones, dropping some. The sample gives about 89,000 clones, almost 85% of which show up once; 10% is in the top ten. The germline V and J ends were trimmed by 6 bases and 4 bases, with 13 bases remaining between them. This CDR3 is 13 amino acids long. Germline CDR1 is MNHEY and CDR2 is SVGEGT. This TCR was sampled from a man in his sixties or seventies with acute or convalescent COVID-19. The chain carries TRBV6-2 or TRBV6-3 and TRBJ2-7; D is unclear. Material: peripheral blood. CDR3 sequence: CASSLPPLYEQYF. CDR3 sequence (DNA): TGTGCCAGCAGCCTCCCCCCTTTGTACGAGCAGTACTTC.